This T cell receptor (beta chain) was recorded in a study of T cells in Graves' hyperthyroidism and ophthalmopathy. The CDR3 contains 13 residues. V dropped 5 bases and J dropped 3 bases, with 10 bases sitting between them. Per the germline V gene, CDR1 is MGHRA and CDR2 is YSYEKL. Amplified regions were TCR beta CDR3 sequences from RNA transcripts. Carried out on the TCR CDR3, a first-round RT-PCR used the HTBI primer set. A single record per CDR3 protein comes from TCRdb applying MiXCR to the multiplex PCR reads. Among roughly 560,000 distinct CDR3 sequences listed, about 15% were seen once. This clonotype was observed many times.

The V gene is TRBV4-1, the J gene TRBJ1-2, with D unclear. The clonotype originates from a woman in her forties with Graves' ophthalmopathy. The sample comprised blood. CDR3 DNA sequence: TGCGCCAGCAGCGGCCCGAGGGACTATGGCTACACCTTC. Protein: CASSGPRDYGYTF.